The T cell receptor beta chain under discussion was sequenced for a study of T cell changes during pregnancy in multiple sclerosis. Sequencing was performed with immunoSEQ multiplex PCR; in TCRdb, only in-frame clones are kept and a portion is missing. The data hold approximately 92,000 clones, with around 92% observed a single time. The germline V and J ends were trimmed by 4 bases and 0 bases, with 15 bases remaining between them. Germline loops: CDR1 GTSNPN, CDR2 SVGIG (reference sequence). CDR3 size: 15 residues. The rearrangement joins TRBV30 to TRBJ1-1, with D perhaps matching TRBD1 (6 bases). This receptor was taken from a female donor with multiple sclerosis, enrolled in a pregnancy study. The specimen comprised peripheral blood, sampled in the first trimester of pregnancy. The CDR3 sequence: CAWTDRKIMNTEAFF. Written as DNA, the CDR3 is TGTGCCTGGACGGACAGAAAAATCATGAACACTGAAGCTTTCTTT.